The clone carrying this TCR beta chain was detected a few times. Its antigen is unknown. This sample is drawn from a study of T cells in Graves' hyperthyroidism and ophthalmopathy. Researchers took RNA transcripts and amplified the TCR beta CDR3 regions from them. Primed by the HTBI set, a first-round RT-PCR was run on the TCR CDR3. TCRdb itself ran the multiplex PCR reads through MiXCR, one entry per CDR3 protein. The profile covers about 460,000 distinct CDR3 sequences, with approximately 23% appearing a single time and about 49% taken by the ten largest. The germline CDR1 and CDR2 sequences are LNHNV and YYDKDF (reference sequence). Trimming took 5 bases from V and 8 from J, leaving 15 bases between them. This CDR3 contains 13 residues. Study results and limitations: Ophthalmopathy cases were set apart from stable hyperthyroidism by a 13 V-J model.

V and J are TRBV15 and TRBJ1-2; D remains ambiguous. Sequences were obtained from blood. The clonotype originates from a woman between 70 and 85 years old with Graves' ophthalmopathy. CDR3 nucleotides: TGTGCCACCAGCCCACCGTGGACCTCCGGCTACACCTTC. Amino acids: CATSPPWTSGYTF.